The T cell receptor (beta chain) under discussion was sequenced for a study of human T cells and chemical hapten exposure. Study summary: Variability of per-sample TCR yields stemmed mainly from small differences in pooled library volume.

MiXCR, applied by TCRdb to the RACE reads, yields one record per CDR3 protein. The table lists approximately 350,000 distinct CDR3 sequences, around 7% of them singletons, with about 8% in the top ten. General observations from the study: It should be noted that donors had alopecia, so their immune response may differ from healthy people's.

This clonotype was observed many times. No antigen is known for it. Documented time point: patch test 1, 2 weeks after DPC sensitization. Treatment described: therapeutic diphenylcyclopropenone sensitization with weekly scalp DPC. Unfractionated whole blood yielded total RNA. The ends were cut back, 0 bases at V and 7 bases at J, with 7 bases in the middle. In germline, CDR1 is MNHEY, CDR2 SVGAGI. CDR3 size: 13 residues. This chain links TRBV6-5 with TRBJ1-5; perhaps TRBD1 as D (6 bases). The receptor's source is a woman aged 18-29 years with alopecia areata. Some clones in this sample may be carry-over from other donors' samples. The specimen comprised whole blood, sampled in connection with sensitization to the hapten diphenylcyclopropenone (DPC). The CDR3 coding sequence is TGTGCCAGCAGTTACTCTACAGGGCAGCCCCAGCATTTT. Its translation is CASSYSTGQPQHF.